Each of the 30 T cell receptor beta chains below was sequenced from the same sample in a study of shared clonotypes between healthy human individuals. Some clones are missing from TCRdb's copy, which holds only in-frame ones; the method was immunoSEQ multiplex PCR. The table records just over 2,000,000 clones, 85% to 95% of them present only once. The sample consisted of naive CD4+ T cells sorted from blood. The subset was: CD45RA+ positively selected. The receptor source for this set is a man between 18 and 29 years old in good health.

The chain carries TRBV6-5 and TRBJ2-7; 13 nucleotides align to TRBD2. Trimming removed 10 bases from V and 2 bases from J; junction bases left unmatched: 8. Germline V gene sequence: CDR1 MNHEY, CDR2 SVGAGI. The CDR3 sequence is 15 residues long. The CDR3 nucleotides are TGTGCCACCAGACCAGGGACTAGCGGGGCCTACGAGCAGTACTTC. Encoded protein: CATRPGTSGAYEQYF.

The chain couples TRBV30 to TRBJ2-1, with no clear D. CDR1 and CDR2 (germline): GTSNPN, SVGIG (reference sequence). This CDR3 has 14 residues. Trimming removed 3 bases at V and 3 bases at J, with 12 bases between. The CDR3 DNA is TGTGCCTGGAGAGGTGGTCCTCACTACAATGAGCAGTTCTTC. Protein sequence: CAWRGGPHYNEQFF.

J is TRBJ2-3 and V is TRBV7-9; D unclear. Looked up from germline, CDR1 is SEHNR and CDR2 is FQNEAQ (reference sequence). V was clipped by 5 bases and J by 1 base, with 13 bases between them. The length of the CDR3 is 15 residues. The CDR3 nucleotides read TGTGCCAGCAGCCGCCTCCCGGAAGGCACAGATACGCAGTATTTT. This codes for CASSRLPEGTDTQYF.

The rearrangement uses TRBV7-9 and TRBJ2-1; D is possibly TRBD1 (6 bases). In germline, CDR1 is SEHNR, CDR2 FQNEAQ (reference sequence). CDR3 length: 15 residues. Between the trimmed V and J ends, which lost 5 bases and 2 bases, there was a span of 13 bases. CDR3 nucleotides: TGTGCCAGCAGCCTCCTAGAGGGGGCCTACAATGAGCAGTTCTTC. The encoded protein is CASSLLEGAYNEQFF. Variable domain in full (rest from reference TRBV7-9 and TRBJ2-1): DTGVSQNPRHKITKRGQNVTFRCDPISEHNRLYWYRQTLGQGPEFLTYFQNEAQLEKSRLLSDRFSAERPKGSFSTLEIQRTEQGDSAMYLCASSLLEGAYNEQFFGPGTRLTVL.

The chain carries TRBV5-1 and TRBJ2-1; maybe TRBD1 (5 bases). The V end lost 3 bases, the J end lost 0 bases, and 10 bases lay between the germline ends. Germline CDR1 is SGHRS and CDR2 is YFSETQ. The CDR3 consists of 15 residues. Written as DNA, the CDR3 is TGCGCCAGCAGCTCGACAGCGAGCTCCTACAATGAGCAGTTCTTC. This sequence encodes CASSSTASSYNEQFF.

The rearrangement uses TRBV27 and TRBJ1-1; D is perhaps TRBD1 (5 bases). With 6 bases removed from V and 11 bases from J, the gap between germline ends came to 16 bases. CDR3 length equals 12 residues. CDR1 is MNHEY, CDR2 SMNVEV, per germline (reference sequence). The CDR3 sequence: CASRHGAGWAFF. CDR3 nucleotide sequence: TGTGCCAGCAGGCATGGAGCAGGGTGGGCTTTCTTT.

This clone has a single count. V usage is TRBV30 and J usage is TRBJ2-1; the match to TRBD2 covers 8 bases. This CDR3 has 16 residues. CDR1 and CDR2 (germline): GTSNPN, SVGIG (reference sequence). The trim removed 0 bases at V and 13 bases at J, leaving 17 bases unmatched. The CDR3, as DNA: TGTGCCTGGAGTGTCATCCGAGGACTAGCTCCCCGACCTCAGTTCTTC. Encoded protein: CAWSVIRGLAPRPQFF.

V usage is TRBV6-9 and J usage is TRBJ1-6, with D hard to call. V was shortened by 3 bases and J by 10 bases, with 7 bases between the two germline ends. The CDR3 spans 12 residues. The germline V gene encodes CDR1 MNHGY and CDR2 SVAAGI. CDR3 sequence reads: CASSYGVSPLHF. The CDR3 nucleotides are TGTGCCAGCAGTTACGGGGTGTCACCCCTCCACTTT.

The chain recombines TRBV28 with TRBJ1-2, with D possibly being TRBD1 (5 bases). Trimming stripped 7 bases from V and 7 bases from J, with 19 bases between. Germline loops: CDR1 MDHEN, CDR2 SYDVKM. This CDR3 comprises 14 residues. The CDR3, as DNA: TGTGCCAGCATCGGGGGAGGGCAAGGGTCTGGCTACACCTTC. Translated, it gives CASIGGGQGSGYTF.

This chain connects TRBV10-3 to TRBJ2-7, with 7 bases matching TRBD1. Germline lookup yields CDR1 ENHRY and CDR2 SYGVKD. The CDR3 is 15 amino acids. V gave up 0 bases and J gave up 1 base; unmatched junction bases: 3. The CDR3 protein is CAISESAQGSYEQYF. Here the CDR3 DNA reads TGTGCCATCAGTGAGTCAGCACAGGGGTCCTACGAGCAGTACTTC.

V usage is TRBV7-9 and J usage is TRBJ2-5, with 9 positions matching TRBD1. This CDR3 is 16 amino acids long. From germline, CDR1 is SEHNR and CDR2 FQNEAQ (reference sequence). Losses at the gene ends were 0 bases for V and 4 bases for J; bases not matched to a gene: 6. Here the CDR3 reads CASSLALPGQGETQYF. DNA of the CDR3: TGTGCCAGCAGCTTAGCGTTACCGGGACAGGGAGAGACCCAGTACTTC.

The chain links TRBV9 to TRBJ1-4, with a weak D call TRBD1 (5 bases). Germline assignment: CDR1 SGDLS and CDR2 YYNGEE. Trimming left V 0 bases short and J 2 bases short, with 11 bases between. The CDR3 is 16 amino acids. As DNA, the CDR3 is TGTGCCAGCAGCGTAGCCCCTCGGGACACTAATGAAAAACTGTTTTTT. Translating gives CASSVAPRDTNEKLFF.

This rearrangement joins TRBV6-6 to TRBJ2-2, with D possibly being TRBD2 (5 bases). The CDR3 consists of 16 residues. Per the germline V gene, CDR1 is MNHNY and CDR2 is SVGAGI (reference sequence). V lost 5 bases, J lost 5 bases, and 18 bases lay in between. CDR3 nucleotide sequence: TGTGCCAGCAGTCCTTCAAGACCCGGCGGGACCGGGGAGCTGTTTTTT. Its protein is CASSPSRPGGTGELFF.

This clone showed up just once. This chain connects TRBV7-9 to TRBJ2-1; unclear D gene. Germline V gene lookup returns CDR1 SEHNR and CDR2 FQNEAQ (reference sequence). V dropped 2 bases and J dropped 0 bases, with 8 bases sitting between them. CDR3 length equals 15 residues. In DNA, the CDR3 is TGTGCCAGCAGCTTAAGGGCAAACTCCTACAATGAGCAGTTCTTC. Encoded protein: CASSLRANSYNEQFF.

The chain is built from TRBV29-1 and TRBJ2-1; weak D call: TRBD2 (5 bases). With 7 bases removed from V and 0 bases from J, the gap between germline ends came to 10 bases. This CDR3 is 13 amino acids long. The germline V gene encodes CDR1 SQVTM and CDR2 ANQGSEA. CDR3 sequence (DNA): TGCAGCGCTAGCAGGAGCTCCTACAATGAGCAGTTCTTC. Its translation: CSASRSSYNEQFF.

The CDR3 here is CASSKALEQAF. CDR3 nucleotides: TGTGCCAGCAGCAAAGCATTGGAACAGGCCTTC. The chain joins TRBV21-1 to TRBJ1-2; whether TRBD1, the table's D call, matches the DNA was not checked. TRBV21-1 constitutes a pseudogene. The CDR3 is 11 amino acids.

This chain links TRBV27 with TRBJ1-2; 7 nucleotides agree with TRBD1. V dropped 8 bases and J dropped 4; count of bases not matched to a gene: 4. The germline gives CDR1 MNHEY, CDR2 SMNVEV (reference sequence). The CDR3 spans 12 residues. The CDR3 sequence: CASADRLYGYTF. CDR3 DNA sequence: TGTGCCAGCGCGGACAGGCTCTATGGCTACACCTTC.

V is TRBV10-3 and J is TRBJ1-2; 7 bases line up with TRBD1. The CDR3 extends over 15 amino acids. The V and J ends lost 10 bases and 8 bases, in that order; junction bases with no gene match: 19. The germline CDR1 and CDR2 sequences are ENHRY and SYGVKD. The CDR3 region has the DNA TGTGCCACGACCACACCTCTACAGGGGACTCGCGGCTACACCTTC. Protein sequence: CATTTPLQGTRGYTF.

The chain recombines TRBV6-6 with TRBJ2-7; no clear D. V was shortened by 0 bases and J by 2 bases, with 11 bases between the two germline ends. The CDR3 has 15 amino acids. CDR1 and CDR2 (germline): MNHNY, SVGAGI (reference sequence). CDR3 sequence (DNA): TGTGCCAGCAGTTACTCAAGCTTGGGCACCTACGAGCAGTACTTC. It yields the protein CASSYSSLGTYEQYF.

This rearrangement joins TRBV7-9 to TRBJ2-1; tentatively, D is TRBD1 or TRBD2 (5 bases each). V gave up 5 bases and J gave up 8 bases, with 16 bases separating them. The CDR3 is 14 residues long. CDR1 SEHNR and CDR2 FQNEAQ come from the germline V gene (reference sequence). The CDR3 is CASSPRGPTDEQFF. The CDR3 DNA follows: TGTGCCAGCAGCCCCCGGGGCCCCACCGATGAGCAGTTCTTC. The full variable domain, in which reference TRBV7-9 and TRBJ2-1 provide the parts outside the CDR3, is DTGVSQNPRHKITKRGQNVTFRCDPISEHNRLYWYRQTLGQGPEFLTYFQNEAQLEKSRLLSDRFSAERPKGSFSTLEIQRTEQGDSAMYLCASSPRGPTDEQFFGPGTRLTVL.

The CDR3 region has the DNA TGTGCCAGCAGTTCGGAGGGGACCGCCGGAAACACCATATATTTT. Its protein product is CASSSEGTAGNTIYF. This rearrangement joins TRBV2 to TRBJ1-3; D perhaps matches TRBD1 (5 bases). Trimming pared 5 bases from V and 4 bases from J, leaving 15 bases between. Looked up from germline, CDR1 is SNHLY and CDR2 is FYNNEI. This CDR3 comprises 15 residues.

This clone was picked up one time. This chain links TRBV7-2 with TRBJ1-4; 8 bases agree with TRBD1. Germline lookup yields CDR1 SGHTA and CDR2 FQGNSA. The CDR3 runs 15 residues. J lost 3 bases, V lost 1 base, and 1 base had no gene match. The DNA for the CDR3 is TGTGCCAGCAGCTTAGGGGACAGGTCTAATGAAAAACTGTTTTTT. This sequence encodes CASSLGDRSNEKLFF.

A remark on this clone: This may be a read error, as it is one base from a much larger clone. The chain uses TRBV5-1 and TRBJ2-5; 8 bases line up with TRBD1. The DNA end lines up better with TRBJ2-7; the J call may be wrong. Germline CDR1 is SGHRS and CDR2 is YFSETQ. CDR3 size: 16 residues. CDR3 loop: CASSTDRALISYEQYF. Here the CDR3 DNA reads TGCGCCAGCAGCACGGACAGGGCCCTTATCTCCTACGAGCAGTACTTC.

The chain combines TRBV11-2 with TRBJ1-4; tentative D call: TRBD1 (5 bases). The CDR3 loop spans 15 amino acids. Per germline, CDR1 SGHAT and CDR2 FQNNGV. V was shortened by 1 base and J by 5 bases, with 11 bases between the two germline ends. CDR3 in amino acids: CASSLAPGLNEKLFF. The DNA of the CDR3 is TGTGCCAGCAGCTTAGCCCCAGGGTTAAATGAAAAACTGTTTTTT.

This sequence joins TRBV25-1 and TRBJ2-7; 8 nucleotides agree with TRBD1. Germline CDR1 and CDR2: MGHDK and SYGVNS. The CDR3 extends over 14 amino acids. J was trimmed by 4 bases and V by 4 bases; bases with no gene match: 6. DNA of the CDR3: TGTGCCAGCAGTGCTGGGACAGGCCTATACGAGCAGTACTTC. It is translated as CASSAGTGLYEQYF.

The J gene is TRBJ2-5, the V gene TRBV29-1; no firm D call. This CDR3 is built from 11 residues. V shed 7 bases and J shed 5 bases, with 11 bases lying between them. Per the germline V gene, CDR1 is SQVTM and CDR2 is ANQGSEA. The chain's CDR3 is CSAYVGETQYF. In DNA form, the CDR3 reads TGCAGCGCTTACGTAGGGGAGACCCAGTACTTC.

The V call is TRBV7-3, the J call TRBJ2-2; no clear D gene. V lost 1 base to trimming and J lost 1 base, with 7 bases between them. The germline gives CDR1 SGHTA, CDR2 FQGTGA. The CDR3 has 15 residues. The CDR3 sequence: CASSLIGENTGELFF. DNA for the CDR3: TGTGCCAGCAGCTTAATTGGGGAGAACACCGGGGAGCTGTTTTTT.

CDR3 coding DNA: TGCGCCAGCAGCCAAGGCGAAGGGACAGGTGAAAAACTGTTTTTT. It yields the protein CASSQGEGTGEKLFF. This chain uses TRBV4-1 with TRBJ1-4; 8 bases align to TRBD1. V lost 1 base, J lost 7 bases, and 5 bases stayed unmatched. Germline assignment: CDR1 MGHRA and CDR2 YSYEKL. The CDR3 is made up of 15 amino acids.

DNA for the CDR3: TGTGCCACCAGCAGAGCCAGGGCCCTTGAAGCTTTCTTT. As protein: CATSRARALEAFF. The rearrangement uses TRBV15 and TRBJ1-1; possibly TRBD1 for D (5 bases). The CDR3 sequence is 13 residues long. Trimming took 1 base from V and 7 from J, leaving 10 bases between them. Germline V gives CDR1 LNHNV, CDR2 YYDKDF (reference sequence).

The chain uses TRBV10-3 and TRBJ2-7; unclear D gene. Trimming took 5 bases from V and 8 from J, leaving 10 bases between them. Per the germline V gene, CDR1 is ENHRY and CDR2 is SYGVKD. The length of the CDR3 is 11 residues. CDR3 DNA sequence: TGTGCCATCAGTATCGCGGACCAGCAGTACTTC. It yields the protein CAISIADQQYF.